Each of the 2 T cell receptor delta chains below was sequenced from the same sample in a study of γδ T cells in repeated Plasmodium falciparum infection. TCRdb reanalyzed the multiplex PCR reads using CATT. The sample carries 45,000 to 60,000 delta-chain clones, about 1.9% recorded once. Bulk repertoires came from Vgamma9/Vdelta2+ or Vdelta2-negative gammadelta T cells flow-sorted from PBMC. The material sequenced was gamma-delta T cells from blood. These receptors all come from a pool of human donors (malaria-infected and uninfected, not separated).

This clone was seen more than once but under ten times. The protein given by TCRdb reflects a much larger clone and differs at residue 3 from this DNA's translation, likely from a read error; the protein shown is the DNA's translation. This chain links TRDV3 with TRDJ1; D is uncertain. TCRdb lists no J gene, so it was determined here by aligning the DNA to germline. Germline V gene sequence: CDR1 TVYSNPD, CDR2 GDNSRS (reference sequence). The V and J ends lost 3 bases and 4 bases respectively, with 15 bases between them. This CDR3 region has 13 residues. The CDR3 spells CAFAGLEYDKLIF. CDR3 nucleotide sequence: TGTGCCTTCGCCGGTCTTGAGTACGATAAACTCATCTTT.

This clone was found a few times. With a far larger clone one base away, a read error is the likely cause. The identical CDR3 is also encoded by other nucleotide sequences in the sample. The chain couples TRDV3 to TRDJ1; D may be TRDD3 (10 bases). From germline, CDR1 is TVYSNPD and CDR2 GDNSRS (reference sequence). CDR3 length: 21 amino acids. CDR3 loop: CALAWPSSPYWGILPTDKLIF. CDR3 bases: TGTGCCTTAGCTTGGCCTTCCTCCCCGTACTGGGGGATCCTTCCTACCGATAAACTAATCTTT.